The entry below gives a single TCR beta chain sequence along with its context. The sample originates from a study of regulatory and conventional T cells in RAG deficiency. The sorted regulatory T cells were CD4+, CD25-high and CD127-low, with genomic DNA sequenced. Assay used: immunoSEQ multiplex PCR; TCRdb lists only in-frame clones, some missing. The data show over 7,000 clones, 90% to 95% seen once. This same sample was also taken into another study, of regulatory T cells. That study adds: Primers: 52 TRBV forward and 13 TRBJ reverse. Skewed V and J usage and few unique V-J pairs marked patient repertoires, most in Tregs.

Sequencing was performed on CD127- CD25+ CD4+ Tregs sorted from blood. The clonotype comes from a human donor in good health.

CDR3 DNA sequence: TGCGCCAGCAGCCCCGGGACAGGCTATGGCTACACCTTC. It encodes CASSPGTGYGYTF. The V and J genes are TRBV5-1 and TRBJ1-2, with 8 bases matching TRBD1. Germline CDR1 reads SGHRS; CDR2 reads YFSETQ. Trimming at V came to 4 bases and at J to 4 bases, leaving 3 bases not matched to a gene. This CDR3 has 13 residues.